This is a list of T cell receptor beta chains from one sample in a study of blood T cell repertoires in COVID-19. Clones were sequenced by immunoSEQ multiplex PCR, and TCRdb holds only the in-frame ones, with some missing. Here the sample spans about 40,000 clones, about 89% being singletons. The material sequenced was peripheral blood. These receptor sequences come from a woman aged 30 to 39 in a cohort sampled during active COVID-19. Both conserved end residues are part of each CDR3. The D gene is left open where the match is weak. Rows give clone size only sometimes, using once, few, many, or a class for an expanded clone.

d_gene: .; abundance: once; v_gene: TRBV7-8; len: 17; j_gene: TRBJ2-2; CDR3nt: TGTGCCAGCAGCCCCCTGGGGAGCCAGGTCAACACCGGGGAGCTGTTTTTT; CDR3aa: CASSPLGSQVNTGELFF
d_gene: .; abundance: few; v_gene: TRBV30; len: 13; j_gene: TRBJ2-7; CDR3nt: TGTGCCTGGAGCCTCAAGGGGGCGGGGGAGCAGTACTTC; CDR3aa: CAWSLKGAGEQYF
d_gene: TRBD1; abundance: .; v_gene: TRBV30; len: 15; j_gene: TRBJ1-2; CDR3nt: TGTGCCTGGATTTGGGCCGGGACAGACCTCTCCGGCTACACCTTC; CDR3aa: CAWIWAGTDLSGYTF
d_gene: TRBD1; abundance: few; v_gene: TRBV6-5; len: 15; j_gene: TRBJ1-6; CDR3nt: TGTGCCAGCAGCCCCAGGGGGAGTGAAAATTCACCCCTCCACTTT; CDR3aa: CASSPRGSENSPLHF
d_gene: .; abundance: .; v_gene: TRBV6-6; len: 14; j_gene: TRBJ2-7; CDR3nt: TGTGCCAGCAGTTACGTCACAGGGTTATACGAGCAGTACTTC; CDR3aa: CASSYVTGLYEQYF
d_gene: .; abundance: .; v_gene: TRBV24-1; len: 15; j_gene: TRBJ2-3; CDR3nt: TGTGCCACCAGTCGAGTGGAAGCGTCCACAGATACGCAGTATTTT; CDR3aa: CATSRVEASTDTQYF
d_gene: TRBD2; abundance: .; v_gene: TRBV6-5; len: 11; j_gene: TRBJ2-5; CDR3nt: TGTGCCAGCGGGGGGGGAGAGACCCAGTACTTC; CDR3aa: CASGGGETQYF
d_gene: TRBD1; abundance: .; v_gene: TRBV7-7; len: 12; j_gene: TRBJ2-1; CDR3nt: TGTGCTAGCAGCCAGGGGACAGGAGAGCAGTTCTTC; CDR3aa: CASSQGTGEQFF
d_gene: .; abundance: .; v_gene: TRBV5-4; len: 14; j_gene: TRBJ2-5; CDR3nt: TGTGCCACCCAAAAAAGTGGAGGGGTAGAGACCCAGTACTTC; CDR3aa: CATQKSGGVETQYF
d_gene: .; abundance: .; v_gene: TRBV19; len: 17; j_gene: TRBJ1-2; CDR3nt: TGTGCCAGTAGCCAGGCGGGGGGATTGACGCGTAGCTATGGCTACACCTTC; CDR3aa: CASSQAGGLTRSYGYTF
d_gene: TRBD2; abundance: .; v_gene: TRBV7-8; len: 20; j_gene: TRBJ2-7; CDR3nt: TGTGCCAGCAGCCCGCCCTCGGGACGTAAGGGACTAGCGGAGACCTACGAGCAGTACTTC; CDR3aa: CASSPPSGRKGLAETYEQYF
d_gene: TRBD2; abundance: .; v_gene: TRBV13; len: 16; j_gene: TRBJ2-1; CDR3nt: TGTGCCAGCAGCTTTATACTAGCGGGAGGCTACAATGAGCAGTTCTTC; CDR3aa: CASSFILAGGYNEQFF
d_gene: TRBD2; abundance: .; v_gene: TRBV25-1; len: 16; j_gene: TRBJ2-1; CDR3nt: TGTGCCAGCAGTGAATTTGGCCTAGCGGGTAGGAATGAGCAGTTCTTC; CDR3aa: CASSEFGLAGRNEQFF
d_gene: .; abundance: .; v_gene: TRBV11-2; len: 15; j_gene: TRBJ2-2; CDR3nt: TGTGCCAGCAGAGGTGGGGGCGGGAACACCGGGGAGCTGTTTTTT; CDR3aa: CASRGGGGNTGELFF
d_gene: TRBD2; abundance: once; v_gene: TRBV15; len: 13; j_gene: TRBJ2-7; CDR3nt: TGTGCCACTCCTAGCGGGAGTAATTACGAGCAGTACTTC; CDR3aa: CATPSGSNYEQYF
d_gene: TRBD1; abundance: .; v_gene: TRBV7-2; len: 17; j_gene: TRBJ2-5; CDR3nt: TGTGCCAGCAGCTTCCCGAGGATCGCAGGGGGCCAGGAGACCCAGTACTTC; CDR3aa: CASSFPRIAGGQETQYF
d_gene: .; abundance: .; v_gene: TRBV15; len: 15; j_gene: TRBJ1-3; CDR3nt: TGTGCCAGCGAAGGGGGTTCTAGCTCTGGAAACACCATATATTTT; CDR3aa: CASEGGSSSGNTIYF
d_gene: TRBD1; abundance: .; v_gene: TRBV18; len: 16; j_gene: TRBJ1-1; CDR3nt: TGTGCCAGCTCACCACCATCAATGTCAGGGGGAACTGAAGCTTTCTTT; CDR3aa: CASSPPSMSGGTEAFF
d_gene: .; abundance: .; v_gene: TRBV5-4; len: 13; j_gene: TRBJ2-1; CDR3nt: TGTGCCAGCAGCTTGGGACAGTTAAATGAGCAGTTCTTC; CDR3aa: CASSLGQLNEQFF
d_gene: .; abundance: .; v_gene: TRBV18; len: 14; j_gene: TRBJ1-1; CDR3nt: TGTGCCAGCTCACCTAACGTCGGGGGGACTGAAGCTTTCTTT; CDR3aa: CASSPNVGGTEAFF
d_gene: .; abundance: .; v_gene: TRBV11-2; len: 14; j_gene: TRBJ1-1; CDR3nt: TGTGCCAGCAGCTTAGATCGGCCGCAGAGGAAAGCTTTCTTT; CDR3aa: CASSLDRPQRKAFF
d_gene: TRBD1; abundance: .; v_gene: TRBV10-3; len: 12; j_gene: TRBJ1-1; CDR3nt: TGTGCCACCCGGGACAGGGAGGGTGAAGCTTTCTTT; CDR3aa: CATRDREGEAFF
d_gene: TRBD2; abundance: .; v_gene: TRBV18; len: 16; j_gene: TRBJ2-1; CDR3nt: TGTGCCAGCTCACCTCGAGCGGGAGTAGAGAAGAATGAGCAGTTCTTC; CDR3aa: CASSPRAGVEKNEQFF
d_gene: .; abundance: .; v_gene: TRBV5-6; len: 15; j_gene: TRBJ2-7; CDR3nt: TGTGCCAGCAGCTTGGCCAAGAAGAGCTCCTACGAGCAGTACTTC; CDR3aa: CASSLAKKSSYEQYF
d_gene: .; abundance: .; v_gene: TRBV2; len: 13; j_gene: TRBJ2-2; CDR3nt: TGTGCCAGCAGGGTACAGGGTACCGGGGAGCTGTTTTTT; CDR3aa: CASRVQGTGELFF
d_gene: .; abundance: few; v_gene: TRBV6-1; len: 14; j_gene: TRBJ2-3; CDR3nt: TGTGCCAGCAGTGAATCTATAGGGAGGGATACGCAGTATTTT; CDR3aa: CASSESIGRDTQYF
d_gene: TRBD2; abundance: .; v_gene: TRBV12-5; len: 14; j_gene: TRBJ2-1; CDR3nt: TGTGCTAGTGGTTCCGGACTAGCGGGACATGAGCAGTTCTTC; CDR3aa: CASGSGLAGHEQFF
d_gene: .; abundance: .; v_gene: TRBV11-3; len: 16; j_gene: TRBJ2-1; CDR3nt: TGTGCCAGCAGCTTAGCTTTCCAGGGTGTTCTGAATGAGCAGTTCTTC; CDR3aa: CASSLAFQGVLNEQFF
d_gene: TRBD1; abundance: .; v_gene: TRBV24-1; len: 14; j_gene: TRBJ2-3; CDR3nt: TGTGCCACCAGTGAAGACAGGGGTAGAGATACGCAGTATTTT; CDR3aa: CATSEDRGRDTQYF
d_gene: TRBD1; abundance: .; v_gene: TRBV10-1; len: 16; j_gene: TRBJ2-7; CDR3nt: TGCGCCAGCAGTGAATCGATCGGGACAGGGGTTCTCGAGCAGTACTTC; CDR3aa: CASSESIGTGVLEQYF
d_gene: .; abundance: .; v_gene: TRBV21-1; len: 16; j_gene: TRBJ1-1; CDR3nt: TGTGCCAGCAACTCTCCGGACAGGGCAGTCGACACTGAAGCTTTCTTT; CDR3aa: CASNSPDRAVDTEAFF
d_gene: TRBD2; abundance: .; v_gene: TRBV13; len: 15; j_gene: TRBJ2-1; CDR3nt: TGTGCCAGCAGCTTAGGAGTAGCGGGCCTAAATGAGCAGTTCTTC; CDR3aa: CASSLGVAGLNEQFF
d_gene: TRBD2; abundance: .; v_gene: TRBV29-1; len: 14; j_gene: TRBJ2-1; CDR3nt: TGCAGCGTTGATATCTTCGGGGAGGGCCATGAGCAGTTCTTC; CDR3aa: CSVDIFGEGHEQFF
d_gene: TRBD1; abundance: .; v_gene: TRBV2; len: 16; j_gene: TRBJ2-7; CDR3nt: TGTGCCAGCAGTGAAAGCGGACAGGGGTCGATCTACGAGCAGTACTTC; CDR3aa: CASSESGQGSIYEQYF
d_gene: TRBD1; abundance: .; v_gene: TRBV6-2/TRBV6-3; len: 14; j_gene: TRBJ1-2; CDR3nt: TGTGCCAGCAGTTACGGCAGGGGGAAGGGTGGCTACACCTTC; CDR3aa: CASSYGRGKGGYTF
d_gene: TRBD1; abundance: once; v_gene: TRBV7-2; len: 13; j_gene: TRBJ1-5; CDR3nt: TGTGCCAGCAGCGGGGACAGGACGGGGCCCCAGCATTTT; CDR3aa: CASSGDRTGPQHF
d_gene: TRBD2; abundance: .; v_gene: TRBV19; len: 18; j_gene: TRBJ2-3; CDR3nt: TGTGCCAGTAAACGGGCGGGGCCAGCGGGAGGGCCCACAGATACGCAGTATTTT; CDR3aa: CASKRAGPAGGPTDTQYF
d_gene: TRBD1; abundance: .; v_gene: TRBV10-3; len: 13; j_gene: TRBJ2-7; CDR3nt: TGTGCCATCGGAAGGACAGGGGAGCACGAGCAGTACTTC; CDR3aa: CAIGRTGEHEQYF
d_gene: TRBD2; abundance: .; v_gene: TRBV19; len: 22; j_gene: TRBJ2-7; CDR3nt: TGTGCCAGTAGTGCGGGGACAGCTACCTCGGGACTAGCGGGAGGGGTCTCCTACGAGCAGTACTTC; CDR3aa: CASSAGTATSGLAGGVSYEQYF
d_gene: .; abundance: few; v_gene: TRBV18; len: 14; j_gene: TRBJ1-6; CDR3nt: TGTGCCAGCTCACGAGACAGAGTGAGCTCCCCCCTCCACTTT; CDR3aa: CASSRDRVSSPLHF